The next 10 T cell receptor beta chains were all read from a single sample in a study of T cells after yellow fever vaccination. TCRdb redid the calling of the 5' RACE reads with MiXCR, one entry per CDR3 protein. Among 300,000 to 350,000 distinct CDR3 sequences listed, approximately 4.5% were seen once. The source material was PBMCs, sampled 15 days after the yellow fever booster vaccination. The receptor set was obtained from a young man who received the YFV17D yellow fever vaccine.

This clonotype was counted a few times. J is TRBJ2-2 and V is TRBV7-2, with TRBD2 matching over 8 bases. The V gene end was trimmed by 5 bases and the J gene end by 6 bases; junction bases not matched to a gene: 11. Germline V gene sequence: CDR1 SGHTA, CDR2 FQGNSA. The CDR3 is made up of 16 amino acids. CDR3 sequence (DNA): TGTGCCAGCAGCCGCACCGGGACTAGTTTCTCCGGGGAGCTGTTTTTT. Protein product: CASSRTGTSFSGELFF.

J is TRBJ2-3 and V is TRBV30, with 9 bases lining up with TRBD2. The CDR3 totals 14 residues. V trimming: 8 bases; J trimming: 2 bases; junction bases outside the gene matches: 8. From germline, CDR1 is GTSNPN and CDR2 SVGIG (reference sequence). In DNA, the CDR3 is TGTGCCGGCGGCAGCGGGGGGCTCACAGATACGCAGTATTTT. This encodes CAGGSGGLTDTQYF.

This clonotype was detected ten times or more. The CDR3 here is CSAYRRGPLGEQYF. The CDR3 region has the DNA TGCAGTGCTTATCGCAGGGGGCCCCTGGGCGAGCAGTACTTC. The V and J genes are TRBV20-1 and TRBJ2-7; 8 positions match TRBD1. There are 14 residues in the CDR3. Looked up from germline, CDR1 is DFQATT and CDR2 is SNEGSKA (reference sequence). With V trimmed by 5 bases and J by 6 bases, 12 bases remained unmatched.

This clonotype was picked up many times. The chain combines TRBV11-2 with TRBJ2-5; D uncertain. Trimming left V 1 base short and J 3 bases short, with 12 bases between. The CDR3 consists of 15 residues. Germline lookup yields CDR1 SGHAT and CDR2 FQNNGV. The CDR3 DNA follows: TGTGCCAGCAGCTTAGGTCCTGGGATCAAAGAGACCCAGTACTTC. Translation gives CASSLGPGIKETQYF.

This clonotype has ten or more counts. The V call is TRBV20-1, the J call TRBJ1-6, with TRBD1 matching over 8 bases. The CDR3 spans 15 residues. Trimming cost V 0 bases and J 8 bases; bases outside gene matches: 6. Germline loops: CDR1 DFQATT, CDR2 SNEGSKA (reference sequence). The CDR3 DNA sequence: TGCAGTGCTAGAGACTGGACAGGGATAGATTCACCCCTCCACTTT. Translation: CSARDWTGIDSPLHF.

This clonotype was found a few times. V and J are TRBV7-2 and TRBJ1-6; no definite D call. CDR3 size: 15 residues. The germline V gene encodes CDR1 SGHTA and CDR2 FQGNSA. V dropped 1 base and J dropped 8 bases, with 12 bases sitting between them. This chain's CDR3 is CASSLDSGMYSPLHF. CDR3 DNA: TGTGCCAGCAGCTTAGACAGTGGGATGTATTCACCCCTCCACTTT.

This clonotype was picked up many times. CDR3 protein: CASSPAHLREQYV. DNA of the CDR3: TGTGCCAGCAGCCCAGCCCACCTACGAGAGCAGTACGTC. The chain carries TRBV27 and TRBJ2-7; D gene uncertain. From germline, CDR1 is MNHEY and CDR2 SMNVEV (reference sequence). Between the trimmed V and J ends, which lost 6 bases and 7 bases, there was a span of 16 bases. There are 13 residues in the CDR3.

This clonotype was counted many times. This sequence joins TRBV5-5 and TRBJ1-1; no clear D gene. Trimming removed 2 bases from V and 1 base from J, with 9 bases in between. The CDR3 totals 14 residues. The germline gives CDR1 SGHKS, CDR2 YYEKEE (reference sequence). CDR3 sequence (DNA): TGTGCCAGCAGCTTTGGCACAGAGAACACTGAAGCTTTCTTT. It is translated as CASSFGTENTEAFF. The full variable domain, rest sourced from reference TRBV5-5 and TRBJ1-1, is DAGVTQSPTHLIKTRGQQVTLRCSPISGHKSVSWYQQVLGQGPQFIFQYYEKEERGRGNFPDRFSARQFPNYSSELNVNALLLGDSALYLCASSFGTENTEAFFGQGTRLTVV.

This clonotype was seen a few times. A junction end diverges from the germline sequence, so it may reflect a read error. The chain uses TRBV29-1 and TRBJ1-1; perhaps TRBD1 as D (5 bases). This CDR3 region has 12 residues. Germline CDR1 is SQVTM and CDR2 is ANQGSEA. DNA of the CDR3: TGCAGCGTTCCCCGTGGGGGGGGTAAGCTGATCTTT. Translation gives CSVPRGGGKLIF.

There are many counts of this clonotype. The CDR3 region is CASSLVVKRELFF. The CDR3 coding sequence is TGTGCCAGCAGTTTAGTCGTAAAAAGGGAGCTGTTTTTT. The V and J genes are TRBV6-5 and TRBJ2-2; no definite D call. Germline CDR1 is MNHEY and CDR2 is SVGAGI. The V end was cut by 4 bases, the J end by 9 bases, with 12 bases between. The CDR3 sequence is 13 residues long.